This T cell receptor beta chain was sequenced in a study of cytomegalovirus exposure and HLA in healthy donors. General study results and limits: The study put under 200 TCR beta chains on its list as cytomegalovirus-associated.

A note on this clone: Its antigen is as yet unknown.

Donors were ostensibly healthy at sampling, although undocumented immune exposures were probable. The trim removed 3 bases at V and 3 bases at J, leaving 5 bases unmatched. The CDR3 sequence is 15 residues long. Germline loops: CDR1 MNHNY, CDR2 SVGAGI (reference sequence). The study ran its PCR with 60 Vbeta and 13 Jbeta primers. Profiled with immunoSEQ multiplex PCR; TCRdb holds only in-frame clones, not every one. The repertoire holds about 65,000 clones, with roughly 60% as singletons. The J gene is TRBJ2-7, the V gene TRBV6-6; 10 bases map to TRBD2. The source material was PBMCs. The sequence came from a man younger than 40 in good health and CMV-seronegative. This CDR3 is CASSYRASGGYEQYF. CDR3 DNA sequence: TGTGCCAGCAGTTATAGGGCTAGCGGGGGCTACGAGCAGTACTTC.